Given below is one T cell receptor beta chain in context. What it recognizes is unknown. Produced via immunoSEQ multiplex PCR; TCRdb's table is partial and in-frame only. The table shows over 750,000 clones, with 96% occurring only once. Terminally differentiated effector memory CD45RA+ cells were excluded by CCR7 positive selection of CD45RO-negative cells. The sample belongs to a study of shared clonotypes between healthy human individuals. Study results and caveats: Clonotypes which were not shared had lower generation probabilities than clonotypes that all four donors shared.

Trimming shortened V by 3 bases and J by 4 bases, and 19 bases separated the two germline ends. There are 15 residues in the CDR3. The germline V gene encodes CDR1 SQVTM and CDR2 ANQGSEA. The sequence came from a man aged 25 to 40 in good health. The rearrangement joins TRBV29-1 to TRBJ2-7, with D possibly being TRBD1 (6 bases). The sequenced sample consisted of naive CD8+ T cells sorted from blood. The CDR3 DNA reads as TGCAGCGTTGAGGGGGACACTCGAGGGTCTTACGAGCAGTACTTC. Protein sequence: CSVEGDTRGSYEQYF.